Following are 23 T cell receptor beta chains from one sample sequenced in a study of blood T cell repertoires in COVID-19. The assay was immunoSEQ multiplex PCR, and TCRdb's table has in-frame clones only and misses some. The repertoire holds 200,000 to 250,000 clones, with approximately 84% as singletons. Input material: peripheral blood. The source of these receptors is a man in his forties or fifties with acute or convalescent COVID-19.

CDR3 amino acids: CASSAKDRGLGNTIYF. The CDR3 nucleotides read TGTGCCAGCAGCGCGAAGGACAGGGGGCTTGGAAACACCATATATTTT. The chain employs TRBV9 and TRBJ1-3; 11 bases match TRBD1. The V segment lost 3 bases and the J segment 3 bases; nucleotides outside the gene matches: 5. There are 16 residues in the CDR3. CDR1 and CDR2 (germline): SGDLS, YYNGEE.

This chain connects TRBV30 to TRBJ1-2; maybe TRBD1 (5 bases). This CDR3 has 14 amino acids. The germline V gene has CDR1 GTSNPN and CDR2 SVGIG (reference sequence). The ends were cut back, 3 bases at V and 4 bases at J, with 15 bases in the middle. CDR3 protein: CAWRGGPSGYGYTF. The CDR3 bases are TGTGCCTGGAGGGGGGGACCTTCGGGCTATGGCTACACCTTC.

J is TRBJ2-3 and V is TRBV9; 7 nucleotides agree with TRBD1. There are 15 residues in the CDR3. V was pared by 6 bases and J by 2 bases, with 9 bases of the junction left unmatched. Germline loops: CDR1 SGDLS, CDR2 YYNGEE. CDR3 coding DNA: TGTGCCAGCACCACAGACAGGGATGACACAGATACGCAGTATTTT. As protein: CASTTDRDDTDTQYF.

The chain employs TRBV6-2 or TRBV6-3 and TRBJ2-1; 7 bases are a match to TRBD1. V lost 5 bases, J lost 5 bases, and 9 bases stayed unmatched. The germline V gene has CDR1 MNHEY and CDR2 SVGEGT. This CDR3 is built from 15 residues. The DNA for the CDR3 is TGTGCCAGCAGTCACACAGGGGTGAGGGACAATGAGCAGTTCTTC. Translation gives CASSHTGVRDNEQFF.

This chain links TRBV10-1 with TRBJ2-1; 8 bases match TRBD2. The CDR3 loop spans 14 amino acids. Looked up from germline, CDR1 is WNHNN and CDR2 is SYGVQD (reference sequence). V lost 6 bases, J lost 7 bases, and 8 bases stayed unmatched. CDR3 in amino acids: CASRRGSGGNEQFF. The CDR3 DNA sequence: TGCGCCAGCAGACGCGGGAGCGGGGGTAATGAGCAGTTCTTC.

The chain employs TRBV7-2 and TRBJ2-7, with 7 bases fitting TRBD1. The CDR3 loop spans 13 amino acids. Germline values: CDR1 SGHTA, CDR2 FQGNSA. Trimming at V came to 5 bases and at J to 7 bases, leaving 8 bases not matched to a gene. CDR3: CASSRIQGREQYF. CDR3 coding DNA: TGTGCCAGCAGCAGGATACAGGGGCGAGAGCAGTACTTC.

The DNA for the CDR3 is TGCAGTGCTAGTGGTGGGGGGATCTATGGCTACACCTTC. This gives the protein CSASGGGIYGYTF. The chain carries TRBV20-1 and TRBJ1-2; tentatively, D is TRBD1 (5 bases). The CDR3 is 13 residues long. With 3 bases removed from V and 4 bases from J, the gap between germline ends came to 12 bases. Germline V gene sequence: CDR1 DFQATT, CDR2 SNEGSKA (reference sequence).

V and J are TRBV20-1 and TRBJ2-5; 9 bases fit TRBD2. This CDR3 spans 15 amino acids. Germline CDR1 DFQATT, CDR2 SNEGSKA (reference sequence). J lost 0 bases, V lost 3 bases, and 5 bases had no gene match. CDR3 DNA: TGCAGTGCTAGTGACTTAGCGGGGGACCAAGAGACCCAGTACTTC. Translated: CSASDLAGDQETQYF.

The CDR3 reads CATSDGLARHNEQFF. The CDR3, as DNA: TGTGCCACCAGTGACGGACTAGCGCGCCACAATGAGCAGTTCTTC. This chain links TRBV24-1 with TRBJ2-1; 9 bases fit TRBD2. The V and J ends lost 4 bases and 5 bases, in that order; junction bases with no gene match: 5. Germline V gives CDR1 KGHDR, CDR2 SFDVKD. CDR3 length: 15 amino acids.

The rearrangement joins TRBV6-5 to TRBJ1-1, with D perhaps matching TRBD1 (5 bases). Trimming shortened V by 6 bases and J by 0 bases, and 11 bases separated the two germline ends. CDR1 and CDR2 from the germline V gene are MNHEY and SVGAGI. The CDR3 runs to 14 residues. The CDR3 here is CASRTDSLNTEAFF. In DNA, the CDR3 is TGTGCCAGCAGAACCGACAGTTTGAACACTGAAGCTTTCTTT.

The chain has TRBV5-1 and TRBJ2-5, with 9 bases fitting TRBD1. Germline assignment: CDR1 SGHRS and CDR2 YFSETQ. The CDR3 is made up of 15 amino acids. V gave up 5 bases and J gave up 4 bases; unmatched junction bases: 9. In DNA, the CDR3 is TGCGCCAGCAGTCGAGAGACAGGGGGATCAGAGACCCAGTACTTC. This codes for CASSRETGGSETQYF.

The J gene is TRBJ2-5, the V gene TRBV7-7; TRBD2 aligns across 15 bases. The CDR3 is 13 residues long. Germline assignment: CDR1 SSHAT and CDR2 FNYEAQ (reference sequence). DNA of the CDR3: TGTGCTAGCGGGGGACTAGCGGGGGGGACCCAGTACTTC. It is translated as CASGGLAGGTQYF.

V and J are TRBV19 and TRBJ2-1; perhaps TRBD2 as D (8 bases). Germline values: CDR1 LNHDA, CDR2 SQIVND (reference sequence). The CDR3 runs 16 residues. The germline V and J ends were trimmed by 7 bases and 6 bases, with 22 bases remaining between them. The CDR3 DNA is TGTGCCAGTACCCCCCGAGGGGGCGGGGGGCCCAATGAGCAGTTCTTC. Translating gives CASTPRGGGGPNEQFF.

The genes are TRBV7-2 and TRBJ2-1, with D uncertain. Germline V gene data show CDR1 as SGHTA and CDR2 as FQGNSA. With 5 bases removed from V and 2 bases from J, the gap between germline ends came to 13 bases. The CDR3 runs 15 residues. CDR3 DNA sequence: TGTGCCAGCAGCCCTGACTTCTCCGCCTACAATGAGCAGTTCTTC. Protein: CASSPDFSAYNEQFF.

The rearrangement links TRBV2 to TRBJ1-5, with 8 nucleotides matching TRBD1. Germline trimming cut 5 bases from V and 11 bases from J; bases unmatched to any gene: 11. There are 14 residues in the CDR3. Germline V lookup: CDR1 SNHLY, CDR2 FYNNEI. The DNA for the CDR3 is TGTGCCAGCAGTCCCGGGACAGGTATCACGTCCCAGCATTTT. This translates into CASSPGTGITSQHF.

The J gene is TRBJ2-1, the V gene TRBV11-2, with 8 nucleotides matching TRBD2. J lost 8 bases, V lost 4 bases, and 10 bases had no gene match. CDR1 and CDR2 from the germline V gene are SGHAT and FQNNGV. The CDR3 length is 15 residues. CDR3 loop: CASSSPRVRGDEQFF. The CDR3 region has the DNA TGTGCCAGCAGCTCCCCTAGGGTGCGGGGGGATGAGCAGTTCTTC. The full variable domain, completed using reference TRBV11-2 and TRBJ2-1, is EAGVAQSPRYKIIEKRQSVAFWCNPISGHATLYWYQQILGQGPKLLIQFQNNGVVDDSQLPKDRFSAERLKGVDSTLKIQPAKLEDSAVYLCASSSPRVRGDEQFFGPGTRLTVL.

This clone was observed once. The chain combines TRBV3-1 (or the pseudogene TRBV3-2) with TRBJ1-6; D call uncertain. The CDR3 spans 18 residues. The V and J ends lost 0 bases and 7 bases respectively, with 19 bases between them. Germline V gene sequence: CDR1 LGHDT, CDR2 YNNKEL (reference sequence). CDR3 sequence: CASSQDMRLARWNSPLHF. CDR3 sequence (DNA): TGTGCCAGCAGCCAAGATATGAGACTTGCTCGTTGGAATTCACCCCTCCACTTT.

In this sample, this clone turned up a few times. The genes are TRBV11-2 and TRBJ1-6, with D uncertain. The V gene's germline CDR1 is SGHAT and CDR2 FQNNGV. This CDR3 region has 16 residues. V was pared by 1 base and J by 4 bases, with 11 bases between. The CDR3 sequence: CASSLGLEGYNSPLHF. DNA for the CDR3: TGTGCCAGCAGCTTAGGACTGGAGGGTTATAATTCACCCCTCCACTTT.

The rearrangement links TRBV29-1 to TRBJ2-5; 9 nucleotides align to TRBD2. This CDR3 has 16 residues. Germline V CDR1 and CDR2: SQVTM, ANQGSEA. V trimming: 4 bases; J trimming: 5 bases; junction bases outside the gene matches: 14. The DNA of the CDR3 is TGCAGCGTTGGTGGTGAGGCGGGGGGGCCGTTGGAGACCCAGTACTTC. Encoded protein: CSVGGEAGGPLETQYF.

This chain connects TRBV3-1 (or the pseudogene TRBV3-2) to TRBJ1-2, with D tentatively TRBD1 (5 bases). Germline V lookup: CDR1 LGHDT, CDR2 YNNKEL (reference sequence). The CDR3 spans 13 residues. V lost 3 bases, J lost 4 bases, and 9 bases lay in between. CDR3 coding DNA: TGTGCCAGCAGCCAGGCAGACAGCTATGGCTACACCTTC. Translating gives CASSQADSYGYTF.

The rearrangement links TRBV5-1 to TRBJ1-3; tentatively, D is TRBD1 (5 bases). The germline gives CDR1 SGHRS, CDR2 YFSETQ. Trimming cost V 2 bases and J 4 bases, with 13 bases left between them. The CDR3 spans 15 residues. The CDR3 reads CASSFGGETGNTIYF. The CDR3 DNA is TGCGCCAGCAGCTTTGGGGGGGAGACGGGAAACACCATATATTTT.

This clone was counted a single time. In nucleotides, the CDR3 is TGTGCCAGCAGCTACAACAGGGGTACTACTCATAATGAGCAGTTCTTC. Amino acid sequence: CASSYNRGTTHNEQFF. The V call is TRBV13, the J call TRBJ2-1; 7 bases align to TRBD1. The CDR3 loop spans 16 amino acids. J lost 7 bases, V lost 4 bases, and 13 bases had no gene match. The V gene's germline CDR1 is PRHDT and CDR2 FYEKMQ (reference sequence).

This clone was detected once. The rearrangement joins TRBV12-3 or TRBV12-4 to TRBJ1-2; weak D call: TRBD1 (5 bases). V lost 8 bases, J lost 4 bases, and 14 bases lay in between. CDR3 length equals 13 residues. The CDR3 bases are TGTGCCAGCGGAACCCAGGGATTCTATGGCTACACCTTC. The encoded protein is CASGTQGFYGYTF.